This TCR beta chain was recorded in a study of blood T cell repertoires in COVID-19. On the study more broadly: There were acute and convalescent COVID-19 samples, and they came from the United States, Italy and Spain. Nucleic acid was either cDNA or gDNA, and it came from T cells, B-cell-depleted T cells, or PBMCs.

As originally analysed: Quantification of nucleated cells was approximated via reference gene primer amplification. Assay: immunoSEQ multiplex PCR; the TCRdb copy retains only in-frame clones and omits some. V and J calls plus clone size are reproduced from that table; the DNA served to infer D and trimming. This table has roughly 100,000 clones, around 87% appearing once. The germline CDR1 and CDR2 sequences are MDHEN and SYDVKM. The CDR3 covers 12 residues. V lost 5 bases and J 3 bases, leaving 7 bases between the germline ends. As to this clone: The sample holds other DNA sequences that translate to the same CDR3.

The sequence derives from a man aged 50 to 59 with active or convalescent COVID-19. V is TRBV28 and J is TRBJ1-2; D is possibly TRBD1 (5 bases). Material: peripheral blood. CDR3 loop: CASSLGDYGYTF. CDR3 in DNA: TGTGCCAGCAGTCTAGGGGACTATGGCTACACCTTC.